The 23 T cell receptor beta chains below all came from one sample that was sequenced in a study of CD8 T cells in ankylosing spondylitis (dated by TCRdb to about 2017). Libraries were constructed by 5' RACE. The data were produced on an Illumina HiSeq 2500. The public reads were run again by TCRdb, first through fastp at Q25 and then through MiXCR, and only productive beta chains were kept. Every distinct CDR3 protein forms one entry, paired with its most common genes and DNA. The sample includes roughly 230,000 distinct CDR3 sequences, with roughly a tenth observed a single time. Of the sample, approximately 2.5% is held by the ten largest clones. Sequences were obtained from blood, either unsorted or a sorted T cell fraction (not recorded which). The source is a male donor with ankylosing spondylitis or in good health (not recorded which).

This clonotype was counted many times. The chain recombines TRBV5-5 with TRBJ1-1; a possible D gene is TRBD1 (5 bases). CDR3 size: 15 residues. The germline V gene has CDR1 SGHKS and CDR2 YYEKEE (reference sequence). The V gene lost 0 bases and the J gene lost 2 bases, with 11 bases spanning the gap. The CDR3 DNA is TGTGCCAGCAGCTTGGATCCAGGGCCTAACACTGAAGCTTTCTTT. This sequence encodes CASSLDPGPNTEAFF.

This clonotype was seen ten or more times. The chain uses TRBV7-2 and TRBJ2-5; no reliable D call. The V end was cut by 0 bases, the J end by 5 bases, with 7 bases between. The CDR3 is 13 residues long. Looked up from germline, CDR1 is SGHTA and CDR2 is FQGNSA. This CDR3 reads CASSLARQETQYF. The DNA for the CDR3 is TGTGCCAGCAGCTTAGCGAGGCAGGAGACCCAGTACTTC. Full variable domain (remainder filled in from reference TRBV7-2 and TRBJ2-5): GAGVSQSPSNKVTEKGKDVELRCDPISGHTALYWYRQSLGQGLEFLIYFQGNSAPDKSGLPSDRFSAERTGGSVSTLTIQRTQQEDSAVYLCASSLARQETQYFGPGTRLLVL.

This clonotype was picked up many times. This chain joins TRBV6-4 and TRBJ2-3; possibly TRBD2 for D (6 bases). The CDR3 has 16 residues. Trimming left V 5 bases short and J 2 bases short, with 17 bases between. Germline CDR1 is MRHNA and CDR2 is SNTAGT. For the CDR3, the DNA is TGTGCCAGCAGTATGACTAGTTTTGGCACCACAGATACGCAGTATTTT. Translating it yields CASSMTSFGTTDTQYF.

On this clonotype: A much larger clonotype is one base distant, so this may be a read error. The genes are TRBV5-1 and TRBJ1-1; TRBD1 aligns across 7 bases. Germline CDR1 is SGHRS and CDR2 is YFSETQ. The CDR3 extends over 14 amino acids. CDR3 bases: TGCGCCAGCAGTTCAGTAGGACAGGACACTGAAACTTTCTTT. Residues: CASSSVGQDTETFF.

This clonotype was recorded many times. This chain joins TRBV20-1 and TRBJ2-7; the D is unclear. Looked up from germline, CDR1 is DFQATT and CDR2 is SNEGSKA (reference sequence). Trimming pared 8 bases from V and 2 bases from J, leaving 16 bases between. The CDR3 totals 13 residues. For the CDR3, the DNA is TGCAGTTTTCCCAGGCCCCCCGCCTACGAGCAGTACTTC. Translated: CSFPRPPAYEQYF.

This clonotype was counted a few times. The gene calls are TRBV3-1 and TRBJ2-7, with D perhaps matching TRBD1 or TRBD2 (5 bases each). The CDR3 covers 17 residues. From germline, CDR1 is LGHDT and CDR2 YNNKEL (reference sequence). V lost 3 bases, J lost 5 bases, and 23 bases lay in between. The DNA of the CDR3 is TGTGCCAGCAGCCAGGATCGTTCTGGGACGGGCCCTCACGAGCAGTACTTC. Protein product: CASSQDRSGTGPHEQYF.

This clonotype was detected ten times or more. V usage is TRBV5-1 and J usage is TRBJ2-7; 8 positions match TRBD1. The CDR3 loop spans 14 amino acids. V gave up 3 bases and J gave up 2 bases; unmatched junction bases: 4. From germline, CDR1 is SGHRS and CDR2 YFSETQ. CDR3 loop: CASSWTGLAYEQYF. CDR3 bases: TGCGCCAGCAGCTGGACAGGGTTGGCCTACGAGCAGTACTTC.

V is TRBV30 and J is TRBJ1-5, with D perhaps matching TRBD1 (6 bases). V was shortened by 7 bases and J by 5 bases, with 15 bases between the two germline ends. Germline CDR1 GTSNPN, CDR2 SVGIG (reference sequence). The CDR3 length is 13 residues. This CDR3 is CASALGGDQPQHF. The CDR3 region has the DNA TGTGCCTCTGCCCTGGGGGGCGATCAGCCCCAGCATTTT.

The sample holds many counts of this clonotype. The V and J genes are TRBV2 and TRBJ1-5; maybe TRBD1 (5 bases). CDR3 size: 15 residues. Germline V lookup: CDR1 SNHLY, CDR2 FYNNEI. The V gene lost 2 bases and the J gene lost 5 bases, with 13 bases spanning the gap. CDR3 in amino acids: CASSESGRDYQPQHF. The CDR3 DNA reads TGTGCCAGCAGTGAATCGGGCAGGGACTATCAGCCCCAGCATTTT. Variable domain in full (rest from reference TRBV2 and TRBJ1-5): EPEVTQTPSHQVTQMGQEVILRCVPISNHLYFYWYRQILGQKVEFLVSFYNNEISEKSEIFDDQFSVERPDGSNFTLKIRSTKLEDSAMYFCASSESGRDYQPQHFGDGTRLSIL.

The chain uses TRBV10-1 and TRBJ2-3, with 9 bases identical to TRBD2. Germline V gene sequence: CDR1 WNHNN, CDR2 SYGVQD (reference sequence). Trimming removed 5 bases from V and 4 bases from J; junction bases left unmatched: 4. The CDR3 sequence is 14 residues long. CDR3 in amino acids: CASSLAGSPDTQYF. The CDR3 nucleotides read TGCGCCAGCAGTCTAGCGGGGTCACCAGATACGCAGTATTTT.

In this sample, this clonotype turned up many times. The chain joins TRBV5-1 to TRBJ1-1, with TRBD1 matching 7 bases. Germline loops: CDR1 SGHRS, CDR2 YFSETQ. The CDR3 extends over 14 amino acids. V was pared by 3 bases and J by 4 bases, with 6 bases of the junction left unmatched. CDR3 bases: TGCGCCAGCAGCTCCACAGGGGATTTCACTGAAGCTTTCTTT. Protein product: CASSSTGDFTEAFF. Full variable domain (remainder filled in from reference TRBV5-1 and TRBJ1-1): KAGVTQTPRYLIKTRGQQVTLSCSPISGHRSVSWYQQTPGQGLQFLFEYFSETQRNKGNFPGRFSGRQFSNSRSEMNVSTLELGDSALYLCASSSTGDFTEAFFGQGTRLTVV.

The chain is built from TRBV12-3 or TRBV12-4 and TRBJ2-1; TRBD1 is a possible D gene (6 bases). This CDR3 comprises 17 residues. The V end lost 0 bases, the J end lost 1 base, and 13 bases lay between the germline ends. As DNA, the CDR3 is TGTGCCAGCAGTTTAGCGCAGGCAGGGGTTTCCTACAATGAGCAGTTCTTC. Translation: CASSLAQAGVSYNEQFF.

The chain links TRBV7-8 to TRBJ2-1; 10 bases line up with TRBD1. This CDR3 has 20 residues. V lost 1 base and J lost 6; bases outside the gene matches: 18. The germline CDR1 and CDR2 sequences are SGHVS and FQNEAQ. CDR3 protein: CASSLGPGQGYGLVRNEQFF. CDR3 nucleotide sequence: TGTGCCAGCAGCTTAGGACCGGGACAGGGGTACGGACTAGTGCGCAATGAGCAGTTCTTC.

On this clonotype itself: Just one base apart from a much larger clone, this may be a read error. The rearrangement uses TRBV20-1 and TRBJ2-3; TRBD2 aligns across 8 bases. Germline V CDR1 and CDR2: DFQATT, SNEGSKA (reference sequence). V lost 6 bases and J lost 4; bases outside the gene matches: 12. There are 15 residues in the CDR3. In DNA form, the CDR3 reads TGCAGTGCGCCGGGGGGGACACAGATCGCAGATACGCAGTATTTT. This gives the protein CSAPGGTQIADTQYF.

This clonotype was observed at least ten times. V is TRBV6-1 and J is TRBJ2-3; 11 bases fit TRBD2. Germline values: CDR1 MNHNS, CDR2 SASEGT. The CDR3 is 16 amino acids. Trimming took 4 bases from V and 4 from J; bases not matched to a gene: 7. In DNA, the CDR3 is TGTGCCAGCAGTGGGGGGCTAGCGGGAGGAGCAGATACGCAGTATTTT. It specifies CASSGGLAGGADTQYF.

This clonotype was seen ten or more times. J is TRBJ2-5 and V is TRBV7-2, with 12 bases matching TRBD2. The J segment lost 4 bases and the V segment lost 5 bases, leaving 2 bases of the junction unmatched. The germline CDR1 and CDR2 sequences are SGHTA and FQGNSA. The CDR3 extends over 14 amino acids. CDR3 bases: TGTGCCAGCAGCCCGACTAGCGGGGGAGAGACCCAGTACTTC. Protein: CASSPTSGGETQYF. Variable domain in full (rest from reference TRBV7-2 and TRBJ2-5): GAGVSQSPSNKVTEKGKDVELRCDPISGHTALYWYRQSLGQGLEFLIYFQGNSAPDKSGLPSDRFSAERTGGSVSTLTIQRTQQEDSAVYLCASSPTSGGETQYFGPGTRLLVL.

There are many counts of this clonotype. The genes are TRBV11-2 and TRBJ1-6; perhaps TRBD1 as D (5 bases). CDR3 size: 16 residues. Germline V CDR1 and CDR2: SGHAT, FQNNGV. V gave up 2 bases and J gave up 5 bases, with 13 bases separating them. The chain's CDR3 is CASSLWGGADNSPLHF. The CDR3 DNA is TGTGCCAGCAGCTTATGGGGGGGTGCGGATAATTCACCCCTCCACTTT.

At least ten counts were recorded for this clonotype. This rearrangement joins TRBV7-9 to TRBJ2-3; 7 nucleotides agree with TRBD1. The CDR3 runs to 15 residues. Trimming at V came to 5 bases and at J to 2 bases, leaving 7 bases not matched to a gene. CDR1 and CDR2 from the germline V gene are SEHNR and FQNEAQ (reference sequence). CDR3 residues: CASSPPEGATDTQYF. CDR3 DNA sequence: TGTGCCAGCAGCCCTCCTGAGGGGGCCACAGATACGCAGTATTTT.

This clonotype was detected many times. The chain uses TRBV12-3 or TRBV12-4 and TRBJ1-2; weak D call: TRBD1 (5 bases). V was trimmed by 6 bases and J by 1 base, leaving 15 bases between them. The CDR3 runs to 15 residues. The chain's CDR3 is CASSPGLGDNYGYTF. The CDR3 nucleotides read TGTGCCAGCAGCCCTGGACTGGGGGATAACTATGGCTACACCTTC.

The chain joins TRBV7-2 to TRBJ2-7; 8 positions match TRBD1. This CDR3 comprises 15 residues. Germline V gene data show CDR1 as SGHTA and CDR2 as FQGNSA. After removal of 3 bases from V and 4 bases from J, the junction contained 8 bases not matched to a gene. The CDR3 loop is CASSFRTGSPYEQYF. CDR3 DNA sequence: TGTGCCAGCAGCTTCAGGACAGGGAGTCCGTACGAGCAGTACTTC.

This chain connects TRBV7-2 to TRBJ2-3; D remains ambiguous. The CDR3 runs to 14 residues. The germline V gene encodes CDR1 SGHTA and CDR2 FQGNSA. Deletions cut 5 bases from V and 0 bases from J, with 9 bases between. CDR3 residues: CASSLKPSTDTQYF. CDR3 coding DNA: TGTGCCAGCAGCCTCAAGCCGAGCACAGATACGCAGTATTTT.

This clonotype was picked up many times. This chain links TRBV3-1 with TRBJ2-5; no definite D call. This CDR3 has 14 residues. Germline loops: CDR1 LGHDT, CDR2 YNNKEL (reference sequence). V was clipped by 0 bases and J by 5 bases, with 10 bases between them. The CDR3 bases are TGTGCCAGCAGCCAAGACCCGACCGGGGAGACCCAGTACTTC. Translated, it gives CASSQDPTGETQYF.

This clonotype was detected ten times or more. The V call is TRBV2, the J call TRBJ2-5; D is unresolved. The germline CDR1 and CDR2 sequences are SNHLY and FYNNEI. There are 13 residues in the CDR3. Trimming pared 6 bases from V and 1 base from J, leaving 9 bases between. The CDR3 sequence is CASSARRQETQYF. CDR3 sequence (DNA): TGTGCCAGCAGCGCTAGGCGCCAAGAGACCCAGTACTTC.